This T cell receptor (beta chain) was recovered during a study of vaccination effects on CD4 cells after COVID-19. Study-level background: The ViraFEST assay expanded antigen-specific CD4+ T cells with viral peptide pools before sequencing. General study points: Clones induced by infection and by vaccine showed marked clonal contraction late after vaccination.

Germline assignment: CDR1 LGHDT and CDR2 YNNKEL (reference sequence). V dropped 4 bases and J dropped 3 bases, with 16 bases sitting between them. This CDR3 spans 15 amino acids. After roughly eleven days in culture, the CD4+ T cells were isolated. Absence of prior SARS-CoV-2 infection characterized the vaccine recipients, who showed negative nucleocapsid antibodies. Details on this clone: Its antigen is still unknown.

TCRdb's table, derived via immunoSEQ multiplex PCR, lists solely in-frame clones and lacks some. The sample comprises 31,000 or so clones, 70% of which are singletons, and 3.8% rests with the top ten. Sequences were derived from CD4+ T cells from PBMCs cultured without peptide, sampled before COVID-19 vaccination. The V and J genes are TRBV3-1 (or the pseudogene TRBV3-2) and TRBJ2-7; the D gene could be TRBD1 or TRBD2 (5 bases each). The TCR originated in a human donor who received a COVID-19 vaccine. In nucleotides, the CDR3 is TGTGCCAGCAGCCCTATAGGGACCGTAGGCTACGAGCAGTACTTC. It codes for CASSPIGTVGYEQYF.